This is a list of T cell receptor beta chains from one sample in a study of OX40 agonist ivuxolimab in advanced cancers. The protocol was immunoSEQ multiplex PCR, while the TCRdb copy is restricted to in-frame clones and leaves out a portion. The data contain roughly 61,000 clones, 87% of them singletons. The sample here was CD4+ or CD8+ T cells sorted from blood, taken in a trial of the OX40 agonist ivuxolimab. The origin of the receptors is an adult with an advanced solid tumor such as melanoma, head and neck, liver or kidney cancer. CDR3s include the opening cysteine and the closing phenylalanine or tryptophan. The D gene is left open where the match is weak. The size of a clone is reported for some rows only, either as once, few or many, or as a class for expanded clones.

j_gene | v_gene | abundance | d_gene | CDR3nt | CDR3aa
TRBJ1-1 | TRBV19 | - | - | TGTGCCAGTAGTATTTCAGGGAGGAACACTGAAGCTTTCTTT | CASSISGRNTEAFF
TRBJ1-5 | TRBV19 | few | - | TGTGCCAGTAGCGCAGGATTGCACCAGCCCCAGCATTTT | CASSAGLHQPQHF
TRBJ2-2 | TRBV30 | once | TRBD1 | TGTGCCTGGAGTCCCCTTTTCGGGACAGGGGGGCCCGGGGAGCTGTTTTTT | CAWSPLFGTGGPGELFF
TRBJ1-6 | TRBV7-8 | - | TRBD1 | TGTGCCAGCAGCGGGGACAGCTATAATTCACCCCTCCACTTT | CASSGDSYNSPLHF
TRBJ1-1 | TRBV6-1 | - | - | TGTGCCAGCATGTTGGACACTGAAGCTTTCTTT | CASMLDTEAFF
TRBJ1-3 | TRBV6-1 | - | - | TGTGCCAGCAGTGAAGAGGTGGGCGCGGGAGGAAACACCATATATTTT | CASSEEVGAGGNTIYF
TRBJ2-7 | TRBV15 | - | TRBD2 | TGTGCCACCAGCAGGGGACTAGCGGGAGGAGGGTACGAGCAGTACTTC | CATSRGLAGGGYEQYF
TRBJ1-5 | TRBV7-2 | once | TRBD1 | TGTGCCAGCTCACAGCGGGACAGTTATAGCAATCAGCCCCAGCATTTT | CASSQRDSYSNQPQHF
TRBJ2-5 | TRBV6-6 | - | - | TGTGCCAGCAGTCCCACAGCCCAAGAGACCCAGTACTTC | CASSPTAQETQYF
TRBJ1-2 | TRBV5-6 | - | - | TGTGCCAGCAGCTTGGCAGGGGAGGGCTACACCTTC | CASSLAGEGYTF
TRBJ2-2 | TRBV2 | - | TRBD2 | TGTGCCAGCTGCCGGGAGGTGGCCGGGGAGCTGTTTTTT | CASCREVAGELFF
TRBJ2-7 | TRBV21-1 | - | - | TGTGCCAGCAGCAAAGTTGTCGGGGGCCAGCAGTACTTC | CASSKVVGGQQYF
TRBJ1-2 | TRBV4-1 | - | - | TGCGCCAGCAGCCAAGAAACGGCCCGGACGGAAGGCTACACCTTC | CASSQETARTEGYTF
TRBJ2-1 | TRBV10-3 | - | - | TGTGCCATCAGGGCAGGAGCCGACAATGAGCAGTTCTTC | CAIRAGADNEQFF
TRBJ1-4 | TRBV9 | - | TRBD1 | TGTGCCAGCAGCCCGGCAGGGGGGGGAGAAAAACTGTTTTTT | CASSPAGGGEKLFF
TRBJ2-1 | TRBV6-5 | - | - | TGTGCCAGCAGCGGACTAGAGGGGGGCGATGAGCAGTTCTTC | CASSGLEGGDEQFF
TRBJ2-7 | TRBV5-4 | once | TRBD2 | TGTGCCAGCAGCGGGGGGGTCCAAGGTAGAGAGCAGTACTTC | CASSGGVQGREQYF
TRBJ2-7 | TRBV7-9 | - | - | TGTGCCAGCAGCTTCGGTCACGAGCAGTACTTC | CASSFGHEQYF
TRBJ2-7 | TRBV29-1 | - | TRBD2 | TGCAGCGCCTTAGCGGGACACCTCTACGAGCAGTACTTC | CSALAGHLYEQYF
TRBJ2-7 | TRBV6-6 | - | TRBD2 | TGTGCCAGCAGTCCGCCCAGCGGGAGCTACGAGCAGTACTTC | CASSPPSGSYEQYF
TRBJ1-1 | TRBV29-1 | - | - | TGCAGCGTGTTAGGAGAACTAGTCACTGAAGCTTTCTTT | CSVLGELVTEAFF
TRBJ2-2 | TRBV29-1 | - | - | TGCAGCTCCGGTTCAGGCACCGGGGAGCTGTTTTTT | CSSGSGTGELFF
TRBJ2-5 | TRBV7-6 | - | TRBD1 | TGTGCCAGCAGCCCAGGGGGCGCCGGGGAGACCCAGTACTTC | CASSPGGAGETQYF
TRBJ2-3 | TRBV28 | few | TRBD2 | TGTGCCAGCAGAATGGTGGCTAGCGGGGGGGCGGGGACAGATACGCAGTATTTT | CASRMVASGGAGTDTQYF
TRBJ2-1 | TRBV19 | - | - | TGTGCCAGTAATTCCCTGGGACTCCAATTCAATGAGCAGTTCTTC | CASNSLGLQFNEQFF
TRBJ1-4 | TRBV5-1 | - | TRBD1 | TGCGCCAGCAGCTTGGGGGGACAGCCCAATGAAAAACTGTTTTTT | CASSLGGQPNEKLFF
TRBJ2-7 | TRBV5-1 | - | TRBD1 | TGCGCCAGCAGCTTGATACAGGGGGTATGGCACGAGCAGTACTTC | CASSLIQGVWHEQYF
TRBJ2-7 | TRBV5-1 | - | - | TGCGCCAGCAGAGCCCCTAGCAACGAGCAGTACTTC | CASRAPSNEQYF
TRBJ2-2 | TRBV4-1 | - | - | TGCGCCAGCAGCCAAGAAAACAGTTTCGCGAACACCGGGGAGCTGTTTTTT | CASSQENSFANTGELFF
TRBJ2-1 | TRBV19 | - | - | TGTGCCAGTAACCAGGGCCCACACAATGAGCAGTTCTTC | CASNQGPHNEQFF
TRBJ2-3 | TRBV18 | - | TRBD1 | TGTGCCAGCTCACCACCCGTGGGCAGGGGGGATACGCAGTATTTT | CASSPPVGRGDTQYF
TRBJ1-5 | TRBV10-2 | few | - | TGCGCCAGCAGTGAGCTGGGACGGGGTCAGCCCCAGCATTTT | CASSELGRGQPQHF
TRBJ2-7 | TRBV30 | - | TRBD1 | TGTGCCTGGAGGGGGACAGGGCCCAACGAGCAGTACTTC | CAWRGTGPNEQYF
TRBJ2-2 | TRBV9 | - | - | TGTGCCAGCAGCGTCCTTCCGACAGTCGCGAACACCGGGGAGCTGTTTTTT | CASSVLPTVANTGELFF
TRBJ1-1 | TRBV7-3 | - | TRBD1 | TGTGCCAGCAGCCAACAGGGGTCCAACACTGAAGCTTTCTTT | CASSQQGSNTEAFF
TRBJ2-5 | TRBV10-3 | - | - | TGTGCCATCAGTGCCAGGGCTAGCCAAGAGACCCAGTACTTC | CAISARASQETQYF
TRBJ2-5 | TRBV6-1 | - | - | TGTGCCAGCGGAGGACAGCAAAAAGAGACCCAGTACTTC | CASGGQQKETQYF
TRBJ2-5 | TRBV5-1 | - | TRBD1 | TGCGCCAGCAGTGGGGGACAGGGGATCGAGACCCAGTACTTC | CASSGGQGIETQYF
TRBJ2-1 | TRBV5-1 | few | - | TGCGCCAGCAGCCTGGGACGCCGTTCCAATGAGCAGTTCTTC | CASSLGRRSNEQFF
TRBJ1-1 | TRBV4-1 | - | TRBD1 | TGCGCCAGCAGCCGGGAGTCAGGGGGCCTCGCTGAAGCTTTCTTT | CASSRESGGLAEAFF
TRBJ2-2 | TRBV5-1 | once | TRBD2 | TGCGCCAGCAGCTCCTCAAGCGGGAGCCGATCCGGGGAGCTGTTTTTT | CASSSSSGSRSGELFF
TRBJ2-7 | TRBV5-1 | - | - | TGCGCCAGCAGCCGGGAGACAGGGAAGTACGAGCAGTACTTC | CASSRETGKYEQYF
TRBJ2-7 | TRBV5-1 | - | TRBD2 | TGCGCCACTCGCCCCGGCGGGGGGCCGGAGTCCGAGCAGTACTTC | CATRPGGGPESEQYF
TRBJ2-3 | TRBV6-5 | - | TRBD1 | TGTGCCAGCAGTGTTACAGACAGGGATTGGAATACGCAGTATTTT | CASSVTDRDWNTQYF
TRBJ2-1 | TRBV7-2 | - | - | TGTGCCAGCAGCTTTTCGCGGAATGAGCAGTTCTTC | CASSFSRNEQFF
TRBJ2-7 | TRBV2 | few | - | TGTGCCAGCAGTGAAGTTCGAGCTGGGGAGCAGTACTTC | CASSEVRAGEQYF
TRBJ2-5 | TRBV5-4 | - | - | TGTGCCAGCAGCCCCCGGGCAGCCGGAGAGACCCAGTACTTC | CASSPRAAGETQYF
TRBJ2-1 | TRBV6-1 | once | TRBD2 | TGTGCCAGCAGTGCAACTAGCGGGAGTTCCTACAATGAGCAGTTCTTC | CASSATSGSSYNEQFF
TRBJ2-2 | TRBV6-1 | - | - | TGTGCCAGCAGTTCAGACCGATACACCGGGGAGCTGTTTTTT | CASSSDRYTGELFF